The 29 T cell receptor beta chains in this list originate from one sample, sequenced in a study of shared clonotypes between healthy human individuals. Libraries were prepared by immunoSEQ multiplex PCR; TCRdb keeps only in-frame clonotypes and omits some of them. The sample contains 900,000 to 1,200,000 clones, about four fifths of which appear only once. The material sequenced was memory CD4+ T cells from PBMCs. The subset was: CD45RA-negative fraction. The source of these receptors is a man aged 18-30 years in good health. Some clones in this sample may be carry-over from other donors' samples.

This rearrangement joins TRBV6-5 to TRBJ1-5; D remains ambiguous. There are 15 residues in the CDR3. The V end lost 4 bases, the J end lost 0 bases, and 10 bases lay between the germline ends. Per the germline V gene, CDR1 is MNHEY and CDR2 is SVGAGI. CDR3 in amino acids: CASSSGGYSNQPQHF. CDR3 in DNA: TGTGCCAGCAGTTCCGGAGGCTATAGCAATCAGCCCCAGCATTTT.

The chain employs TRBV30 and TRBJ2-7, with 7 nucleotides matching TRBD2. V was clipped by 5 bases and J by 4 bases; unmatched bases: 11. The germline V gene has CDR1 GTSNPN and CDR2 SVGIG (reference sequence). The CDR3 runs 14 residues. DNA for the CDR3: TGTGCCTGGGACAGCGGGGCGGGAGTATACGAGCAGTACTTC. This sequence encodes CAWDSGAGVYEQYF.

The CDR3 protein is CASSGVGVWTDTQYF. CDR3 nucleotide sequence: TGTGCCAGCAGTGGAGTCGGGGTTTGGACAGATACGCAGTATTTT. The chain carries TRBV6-1 and TRBJ2-3; perhaps TRBD2 as D (5 bases). The germline CDR1 and CDR2 sequences are MNHNS and SASEGT. The CDR3 runs to 15 residues. Trimming removed 4 bases at V and 3 bases at J, with 14 bases between.

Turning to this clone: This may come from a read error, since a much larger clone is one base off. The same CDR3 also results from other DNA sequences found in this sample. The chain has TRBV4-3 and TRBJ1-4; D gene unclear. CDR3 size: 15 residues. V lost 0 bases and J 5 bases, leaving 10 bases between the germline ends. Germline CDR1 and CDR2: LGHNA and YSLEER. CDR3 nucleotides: TGCGCCAGCAGCCAAGACGCCTTTCCCAATGAAAAACTGTTTTTT. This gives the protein CASSQDAFPNEKLFF.

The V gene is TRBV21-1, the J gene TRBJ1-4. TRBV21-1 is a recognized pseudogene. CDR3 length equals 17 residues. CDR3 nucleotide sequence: TGTGCCAGCAGCAAAGTTCGGGGGGGCCGGAGATCAGAAAAACTGTTTTTT. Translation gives CASSKVRGGRRSEKLFF.

CDR3 DNA sequence: TGTGCCAGCAGTTTAACAGCCTTAACAAAACAGGGCTACACCTTC. Translated: CASSLTALTKQGYTF. The chain links TRBV28 to TRBJ1-2; D remains ambiguous. This CDR3 contains 15 residues. V was trimmed by 2 bases and J by 8 bases, leaving 18 bases between them. The germline V gene has CDR1 MDHEN and CDR2 SYDVKM.

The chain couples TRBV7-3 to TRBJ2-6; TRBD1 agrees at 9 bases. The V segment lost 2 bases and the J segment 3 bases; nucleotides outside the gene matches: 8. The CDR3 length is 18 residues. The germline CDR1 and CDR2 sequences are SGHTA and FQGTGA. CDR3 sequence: CASSLPRTGVRGANVLTF. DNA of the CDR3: TGTGCCAGCAGCTTACCAAGGACAGGGGTCCGTGGGGCCAACGTCCTGACTTTC.

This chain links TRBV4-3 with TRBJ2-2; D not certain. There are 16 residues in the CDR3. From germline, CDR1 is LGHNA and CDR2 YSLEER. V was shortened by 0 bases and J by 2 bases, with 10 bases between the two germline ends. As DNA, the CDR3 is TGCGCCAGCAGCCAAGAGGGCCAGCTAAACACCGGGGAGCTGTTTTTT. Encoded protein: CASSQEGQLNTGELFF.

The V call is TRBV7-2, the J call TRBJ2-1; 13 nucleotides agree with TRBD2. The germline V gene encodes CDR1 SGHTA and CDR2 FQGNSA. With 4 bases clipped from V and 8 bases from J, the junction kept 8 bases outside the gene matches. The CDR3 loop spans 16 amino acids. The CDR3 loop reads CASSSWTSGSRDEQFF. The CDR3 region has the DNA TGTGCCAGCAGCTCCTGGACTAGCGGGAGTCGGGATGAGCAGTTCTTC.

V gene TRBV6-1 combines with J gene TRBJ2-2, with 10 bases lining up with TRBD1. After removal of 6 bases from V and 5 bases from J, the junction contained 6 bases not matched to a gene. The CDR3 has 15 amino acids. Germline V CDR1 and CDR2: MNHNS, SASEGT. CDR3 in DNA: TGTGCCAGCAGGGCGGGACAGGGGTGGACCGGGGAGCTGTTTTTT. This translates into CASRAGQGWTGELFF.

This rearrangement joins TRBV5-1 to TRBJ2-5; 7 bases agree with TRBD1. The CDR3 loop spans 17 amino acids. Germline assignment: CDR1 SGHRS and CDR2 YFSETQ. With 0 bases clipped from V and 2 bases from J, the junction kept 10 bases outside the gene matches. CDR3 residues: CASSLGVGGQLQETQYF. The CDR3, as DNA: TGCGCCAGCAGCTTGGGGGTAGGGGGACAGCTACAAGAGACCCAGTACTTC.

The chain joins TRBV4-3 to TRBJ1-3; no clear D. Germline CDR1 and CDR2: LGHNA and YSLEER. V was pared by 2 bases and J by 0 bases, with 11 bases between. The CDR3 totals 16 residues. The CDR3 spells CASSQPTGSSGNTIYF. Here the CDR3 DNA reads TGCGCCAGCAGCCAACCGACGGGATCCTCTGGAAACACCATATATTTT.

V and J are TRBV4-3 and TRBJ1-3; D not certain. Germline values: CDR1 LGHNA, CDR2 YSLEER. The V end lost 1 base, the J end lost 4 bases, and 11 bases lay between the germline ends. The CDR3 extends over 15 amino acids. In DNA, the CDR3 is TGCGCCAGCAGCCAAGGGGGTCTAGGGGGAAACACCATATATTTT. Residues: CASSQGGLGGNTIYF.

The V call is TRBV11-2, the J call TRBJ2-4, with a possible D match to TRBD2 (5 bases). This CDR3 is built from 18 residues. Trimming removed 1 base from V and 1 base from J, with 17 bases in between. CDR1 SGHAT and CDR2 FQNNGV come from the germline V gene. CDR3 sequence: CASSLGSRGSHAKNIQYF. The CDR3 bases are TGTGCCAGCAGCTTAGGGTCGAGAGGGAGTCATGCCAAAAACATTCAGTACTTC.

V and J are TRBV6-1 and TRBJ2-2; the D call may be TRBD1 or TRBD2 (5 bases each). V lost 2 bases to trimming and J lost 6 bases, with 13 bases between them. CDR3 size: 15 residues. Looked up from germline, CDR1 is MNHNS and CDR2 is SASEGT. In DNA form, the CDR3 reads TGTGCCAGCAGTGAATTGTGGGACCCGGCCGGGGAGCTGTTTTTT. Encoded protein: CASSELWDPAGELFF.

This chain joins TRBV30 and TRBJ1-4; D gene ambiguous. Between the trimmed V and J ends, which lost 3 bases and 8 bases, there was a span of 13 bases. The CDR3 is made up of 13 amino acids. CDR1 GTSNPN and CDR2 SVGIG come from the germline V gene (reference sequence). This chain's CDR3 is CAWRVGYTEKLFF. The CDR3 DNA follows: TGTGCCTGGAGAGTAGGGTACACAGAAAAACTGTTTTTT. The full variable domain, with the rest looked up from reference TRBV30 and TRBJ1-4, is SQTIHQWPATLVQPVGSPLSLECTVEGTSNPNLYWYRQAAGRGLQLLFYSVGIGQISSEVPQNLSASRPQDRQFILSSKKLLLSDSGFYLCAWRVGYTEKLFFGSGTQLSVL.

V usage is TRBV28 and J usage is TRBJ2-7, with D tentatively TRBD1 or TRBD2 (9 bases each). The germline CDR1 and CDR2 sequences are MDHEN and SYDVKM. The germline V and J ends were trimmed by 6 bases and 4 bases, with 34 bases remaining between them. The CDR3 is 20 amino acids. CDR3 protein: CASRDTGGGSSGTRRYEQYF. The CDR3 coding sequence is TGTGCCAGCAGGGACACAGGGGGCGGGTCTAGCGGGACCCGTCGTTACGAGCAGTACTTC.

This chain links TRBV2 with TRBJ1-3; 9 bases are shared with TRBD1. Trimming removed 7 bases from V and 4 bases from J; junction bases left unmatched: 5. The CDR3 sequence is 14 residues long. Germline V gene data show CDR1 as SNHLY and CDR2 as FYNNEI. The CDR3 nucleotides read TGTGCCAGCACTGGACAGGGGAAAGGAAACACCATATATTTT. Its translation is CASTGQGKGNTIYF.

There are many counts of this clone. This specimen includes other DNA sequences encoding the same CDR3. The CDR3 protein is CASSEVFTDTQYF. In DNA, the CDR3 is TGTGCCAGCAGTGAAGTGTTTACAGATACGCAGTATTTT. This chain uses TRBV6-1 with TRBJ2-3; the D is unclear. CDR1 MNHNS and CDR2 SASEGT come from the germline V gene. V was cut by 1 base and J by 3 bases, with 5 bases left in between. The CDR3 is 13 amino acids.

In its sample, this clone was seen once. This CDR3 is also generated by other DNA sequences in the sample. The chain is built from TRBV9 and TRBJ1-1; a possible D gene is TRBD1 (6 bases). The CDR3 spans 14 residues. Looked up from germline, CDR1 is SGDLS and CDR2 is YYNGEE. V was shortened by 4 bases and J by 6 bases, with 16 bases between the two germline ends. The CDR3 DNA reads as TGTGCCAGCAGCCCTGGCACAGGGTCGGCTGAAGCTTTCTTT. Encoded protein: CASSPGTGSAEAFF.

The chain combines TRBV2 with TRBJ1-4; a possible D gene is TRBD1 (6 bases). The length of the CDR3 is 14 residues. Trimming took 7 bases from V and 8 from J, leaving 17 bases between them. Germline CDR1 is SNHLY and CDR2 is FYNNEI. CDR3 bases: TGTGCCAGCATGCGGGGAGCAGGGGACGAAAAACTGTTTTTT. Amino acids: CASMRGAGDEKLFF.

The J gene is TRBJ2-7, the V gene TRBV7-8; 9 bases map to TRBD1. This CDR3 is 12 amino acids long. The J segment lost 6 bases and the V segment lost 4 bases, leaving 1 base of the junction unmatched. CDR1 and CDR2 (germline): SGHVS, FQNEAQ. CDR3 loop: CASSSDRGEQYF. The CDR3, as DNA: TGTGCCAGCAGCTCGGACAGGGGCGAGCAGTACTTC. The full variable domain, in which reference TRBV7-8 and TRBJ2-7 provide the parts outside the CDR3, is GAGVSQSPRYKVAKRGQDVALRCDPISGHVSLFWYQQALGQGPEFLTYFQNEAQLDKSGLPSDRFFAERPEGSVSTLKIQRTQQEDSAVYLCASSSDRGEQYFGPGTRLTVT.

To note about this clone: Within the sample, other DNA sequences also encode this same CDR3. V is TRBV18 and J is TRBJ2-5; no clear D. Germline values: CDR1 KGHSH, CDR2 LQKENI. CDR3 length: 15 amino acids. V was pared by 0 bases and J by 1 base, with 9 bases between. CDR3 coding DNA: TGTGCCAGCTCACCACCGTCCGGACGCCAAGAGACCCAGTACTTC. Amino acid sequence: CASSPPSGRQETQYF.

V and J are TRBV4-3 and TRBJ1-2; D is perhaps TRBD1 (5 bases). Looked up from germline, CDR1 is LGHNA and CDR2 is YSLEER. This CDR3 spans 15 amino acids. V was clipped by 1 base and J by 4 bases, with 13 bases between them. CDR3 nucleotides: TGCGCCAGCAGCCAAGCTGAGGGGCCCGTCTATGGCTACACCTTC. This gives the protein CASSQAEGPVYGYTF.

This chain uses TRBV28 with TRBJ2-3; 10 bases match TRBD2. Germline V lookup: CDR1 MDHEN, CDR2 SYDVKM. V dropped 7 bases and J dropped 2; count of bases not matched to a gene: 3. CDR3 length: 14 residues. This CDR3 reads CASITSGITDTQYF. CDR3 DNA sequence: TGTGCCAGCATAACTAGCGGGATCACAGATACGCAGTATTTT.

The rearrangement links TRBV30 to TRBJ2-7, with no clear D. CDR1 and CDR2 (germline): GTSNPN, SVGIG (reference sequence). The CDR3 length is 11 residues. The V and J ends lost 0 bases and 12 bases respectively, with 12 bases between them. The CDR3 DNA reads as TGTGCCTGGAGTGTAATTAATGTAGTGTACTTC. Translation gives CAWSVINVVYF.

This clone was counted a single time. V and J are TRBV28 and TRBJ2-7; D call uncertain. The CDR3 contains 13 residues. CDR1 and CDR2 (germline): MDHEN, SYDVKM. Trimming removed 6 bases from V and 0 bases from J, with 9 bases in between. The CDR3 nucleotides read TGTGCCAGCAGGCCGAGTAACTCCTACGAGCAGTACTTC. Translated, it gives CASRPSNSYEQYF.

CDR3 protein: CASSPASVEKLFF. Here the CDR3 DNA reads TGTGCCAGCAGCCCTGCATCGGTGGAAAAACTGTTTTTT. The chain joins TRBV11-1 to TRBJ1-4; D ambiguous. The CDR3 extends over 13 amino acids. V dropped 5 bases and J dropped 8 bases, with 12 bases sitting between them. Per the germline V gene, CDR1 is SGHAT and CDR2 is FQDESV (reference sequence). The whole variable domain, filled in from reference TRBV11-1 and TRBJ1-4, reads EAEVAQSPRYKITEKSQAVAFWCDPISGHATLYWYRQILGQGPELLVQFQDESVVDDSQLPKDRFSAERLKGVDSTLKIQPAELGDSAMYLCASSPASVEKLFFGSGTQLSVL.

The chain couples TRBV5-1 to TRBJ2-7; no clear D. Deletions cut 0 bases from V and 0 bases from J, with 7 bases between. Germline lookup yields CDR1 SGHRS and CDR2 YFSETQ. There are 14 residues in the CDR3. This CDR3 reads CASSLEPSSYEQYF. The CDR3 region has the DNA TGCGCCAGCAGCTTGGAGCCAAGCTCCTACGAGCAGTACTTC.